The 6 T cell receptor beta chains reported below all come from one sample, sequenced in a study of blood T cell repertoires in COVID-19. Generated by immunoSEQ multiplex PCR, the TCRdb table keeps only in-frame clones and is missing some. The data show over 120,000 clones, about 86% seen once. Input material: peripheral blood. The source of these receptors is a woman in her sixties with acute or convalescent COVID-19.

This clone was recorded a few times. The chain has TRBV6-1 and TRBJ1-4, with D hard to call. The CDR3 sequence is 15 residues long. The V end was cut by 2 bases, the J end by 5 bases, with 12 bases between. Germline CDR1 MNHNS, CDR2 SASEGT. CDR3 sequence reads: CASSEMVGRNEKLFF. The DNA of the CDR3 is TGTGCCAGCAGTGAAATGGTTGGCCGCAATGAAAAACTGTTTTTT.

The gene calls are TRBV5-6 and TRBJ1-2; D not certain. The germline CDR1 and CDR2 sequences are SGHDT and YYEEEE. V lost 4 bases and J 8 bases, leaving 27 bases between the germline ends. The length of the CDR3 is 17 residues. CDR3 amino acids: CASSPSTGDRLGLGYTF. DNA of the CDR3: TGTGCCAGCAGCCCAAGTACCGGGGATCGTTTAGGTTTGGGCTACACCTTC.

This clone has more than one count but fewer than ten. V gene TRBV4-2 combines with J gene TRBJ2-5; 7 bases match TRBD2. Trimming cost V 3 bases and J 7 bases; bases outside gene matches: 14. The CDR3 extends over 16 amino acids. Per the germline V gene, CDR1 is LGHNA and CDR2 is YNFKEQ. As DNA, the CDR3 is TGTGCCAGCAGCCAGACCCCGGCCAGCGGGAAGGGGACCCAGTACTTC. It encodes CASSQTPASGKGTQYF.

CDR3 region: CASSPDLFAGGIADTQYF. CDR3 coding DNA: TGTGCCAGCAGCCCCGATTTATTCGCGGGAGGGATAGCAGATACGCAGTATTTT. The rearrangement joins TRBV7-9 to TRBJ2-3; 9 bases fit TRBD2. V gave up 5 bases and J gave up 4 bases; unmatched junction bases: 16. This CDR3 contains 18 residues. Looked up from germline, CDR1 is SEHNR and CDR2 is FQNEAQ (reference sequence).

The rearrangement joins TRBV7-3 to TRBJ2-3, with 10 nucleotides matching TRBD2. Per germline, CDR1 SGHTA and CDR2 FQGTGA. With V trimmed by 5 bases and J by 0 bases, 2 bases remained unmatched. The CDR3 has 15 residues. The CDR3 here is CASSQLAGSTDTQYF. The DNA of the CDR3 is TGTGCCAGCAGCCAACTAGCGGGAAGCACAGATACGCAGTATTTT.

This chain uses TRBV5-1 with TRBJ1-5; maybe TRBD1 (6 bases). The CDR3 extends over 14 amino acids. V was shortened by 3 bases and J by 6 bases, with 13 bases between the two germline ends. Germline V gives CDR1 SGHRS, CDR2 YFSETQ. The CDR3 sequence: CASSSEGGIQPQHF. Here the CDR3 DNA reads TGCGCCAGCAGCTCGGAGGGGGGGATTCAGCCCCAGCATTTT.